Listed below are T cell receptor beta chains from one sample, sequenced in a study of control samples from healthy donors and cancer patients. Repertoires were generated with immunoSEQ multiplex PCR, while TCRdb's copy carries only in-frame clones and drops some. The data contain approximately 100,000 clones, about 91% of them singletons. Sequencing input: blood. These receptor sequences come from a man aged 25 to 40 in good health. Each CDR3 is given with its conserved first and last residue. A D gene is named only where the DNA matches it firmly. The size field is filled for only some rows; it gives once, few, many or a size class.

V gene,D gene,J gene,clone size,CDR3 protein,CDR3 DNA
TRBV7-9,-,TRBJ2-7,once,CASSLTQVNYEQYF,TGTGCCAGCAGCTTAACACAGGTAAACTACGAGCAGTACTTC
TRBV7-9,-,TRBJ2-5,-,CASSTRGTLQETQYF,TGTGCCAGCAGCACTAGGGGGACTCTCCAAGAGACCCAGTACTTC
TRBV5-4,-,TRBJ2-1,-,CATAGGGSYNEQFF,TGTGCCACCGCCGGGGGCGGTTCCTACAATGAGCAGTTCTTC
TRBV7-3,-,TRBJ1-2,medium-sized,CASSLKTKQEFYGYTF,TGTGCCAGCAGCTTAAAGACTAAACAGGAGTTTTATGGCTACACCTTC
TRBV27,-,TRBJ2-1,-,CASNLGISSYNEQFF,TGTGCCAGCAATCTAGGGATTAGCTCCTACAATGAGCAGTTCTTC
TRBV24-1,TRBD1,TRBJ2-5,-,CATSDGQGETQYF,TGTGCCACCAGTGATGGACAGGGGGAGACCCAGTACTTC
TRBV15,-,TRBJ2-3,-,CATSVRGGTPSTDTQYF,TGTGCCACCAGCGTAAGAGGTGGGACGCCTAGCACAGATACGCAGTATTTT
TRBV5-1,-,TRBJ1-3,-,CASSEQNSGNTIYF,TGCGCCAGCAGCGAACAGAACTCTGGAAACACCATATATTTT
TRBV2,TRBD2,TRBJ2-1,-,CASKGLAVRGNEQFF,TGTGCCAGCAAGGGACTAGCGGTGAGGGGCAATGAGCAGTTCTTC
TRBV5-1,TRBD2,TRBJ2-2,-,CASSLSASGAGELFF,TGCGCCAGCAGCTTGTCGGCTAGCGGGGCCGGGGAGCTGTTTTTT
TRBV19,-,TRBJ1-4,-,CASSIQGNEKLFF,TGTGCCAGTAGTATACAGGGTAATGAAAAACTGTTTTTT
TRBV6-2/TRBV6-3,TRBD2,TRBJ2-2,-,CASSFYGLAGPTGELFF,TGTGCCAGCAGTTTTTATGGACTAGCGGGCCCCACCGGGGAGCTGTTTTTT
TRBV5-5,-,TRBJ1-4,-,CASSLSLSSTGNEKLFF,TGTGCCAGCAGCTTGAGTTTGTCCAGCACCGGTAATGAAAAACTGTTTTTT
TRBV6-5,-,TRBJ2-7,-,CASLGGFYEQYF,TGTGCCAGCCTGGGGGGCTTCTACGAGCAGTACTTC
TRBV7-9,TRBD2,TRBJ2-7,-,CASSLERRTSGRNEQYF,TGTGCCAGCAGCTTAGAGAGGCGAACTAGCGGGAGGAACGAGCAGTACTTC
TRBV29-1,-,TRBJ1-1,few,CSAQEVRNTEAFF,TGCAGCGCGCAGGAAGTTAGGAACACTGAAGCTTTCTTT
TRBV29-1,-,TRBJ2-7,-,CSAGLRGSEQYF,TGCAGCGCTGGACTTCGGGGGTCCGAGCAGTACTTC
TRBV7-9,TRBD2,TRBJ2-1,-,CASSLEVTSGRNEQFF,TGTGCCAGCAGCTTAGAAGTGACTAGCGGGAGAAATGAGCAGTTCTTC
TRBV5-1,-,TRBJ2-7,-,CASSLGASGSYEQYF,TGCGCCAGCAGCCTGGGGGCTAGCGGTTCCTACGAGCAGTACTTC
TRBV28,TRBD1,TRBJ1-1,-,CASSFRGTGASLNTEAFF,TGTGCCAGCAGTTTTAGGGGGACAGGGGCGTCTTTGAACACTGAAGCTTTCTTT
TRBV5-8,TRBD2,TRBJ2-3,-,CASSGGLAGDTDTQYF,TGTGCCAGCAGCGGGGGACTAGCGGGGGATACAGATACGCAGTATTTT
TRBV25-1,-,TRBJ1-6,-,CASRRDGELAPLHF,TGTGCCAGCAGAAGGGACGGAGAATTGGCACCCCTCCACTTT
TRBV24-1,-,TRBJ2-4,-,CATASSVAKNIQYF,TGTGCCACCGCATCCTCAGTAGCCAAAAACATTCAGTACTTC
TRBV4-1,-,TRBJ2-5,-,CASSQAVMAGGYQETQYF,TGCGCCAGCAGCCAAGCCGTTATGGCAGGGGGGTACCAAGAGACCCAGTACTTC
TRBV4-1,-,TRBJ2-2,-,CASSRTATGELFF,TGCGCCAGCAGCCGGACTGCCACCGGGGAGCTGTTTTTT
TRBV18,-,TRBJ2-1,-,CASSPGGQYSYNEQFF,TGTGCCAGCTCACCGGGGGGACAGTACTCCTACAATGAGCAGTTCTTC
TRBV5-1,-,TRBJ2-1,-,CASSSHTPVYNEQFF,TGCGCCAGCAGCTCCCACACACCCGTCTACAATGAGCAGTTCTTC
TRBV11-2,-,TRBJ1-1,-,CASSPRPLEEAFF,TGTGCCAGCAGCCCCCGTCCCCTAGAAGAAGCTTTCTTT
TRBV18,-,TRBJ1-1,-,CASSPDSLNTEAFF,TGTGCCAGCTCACCTGACAGTCTGAACACTGAAGCTTTCTTT
TRBV7-2,-,TRBJ1-5,-,CASSLASTAGMEPQHF,TGTGCCAGCAGCTTAGCGTCAACGGCCGGGATGGAGCCCCAGCATTTT
TRBV9,-,TRBJ2-5,-,CASSVAAQETQYF,TGTGCCAGCAGCGTAGCTGCTCAAGAGACCCAGTACTTC
TRBV7-3,TRBD2,TRBJ2-1,-,CASSSVVRLAGGGASYNEQFF,TGTGCCAGCAGCTCGGTTGTAAGGCTAGCGGGAGGAGGCGCGTCCTACAATGAGCAGTTCTTC
TRBV6-5,-,TRBJ1-2,-,CASRVLTNYGYTF,TGTGCCAGCAGGGTCCTTACTAACTATGGCTACACCTTC
TRBV5-6,-,TRBJ1-1,once,CATKNSGLNTEAFF,TGTGCCACCAAAAATTCAGGGCTGAACACTGAAGCTTTCTTT
TRBV10-3,-,TRBJ2-7,-,CAISVDDRYEQYF,TGTGCCATCAGTGTAGATGACCGATACGAGCAGTACTTC
TRBV18,TRBD1,TRBJ1-2,-,CASSPVDRGLGYTF,TGTGCCAGCTCACCAGTGGACAGGGGTTTGGGCTACACCTTC
TRBV5-8,-,TRBJ2-7,once,CASSNSARLHGYEQYF,TGTGCCAGCAGCAATTCGGCGAGATTACACGGGTACGAGCAGTACTTC
TRBV25-1,-,TRBJ1-1,-,CASSEEGGGTEAFF,TGTGCCAGCAGCGAGGAAGGGGGTGGCACTGAAGCTTTCTTT
TRBV6-6,-,TRBJ1-3,-,CASRNDRNSGNTIYF,TGTGCCAGCAGGAACGACAGGAACTCTGGAAACACCATATATTTT
TRBV30,TRBD1,TRBJ1-1,once,CAWSVRQGAIEAFF,TGTGCCTGGAGTGTGAGGCAGGGGGCCATCGAGGCTTTCTTT